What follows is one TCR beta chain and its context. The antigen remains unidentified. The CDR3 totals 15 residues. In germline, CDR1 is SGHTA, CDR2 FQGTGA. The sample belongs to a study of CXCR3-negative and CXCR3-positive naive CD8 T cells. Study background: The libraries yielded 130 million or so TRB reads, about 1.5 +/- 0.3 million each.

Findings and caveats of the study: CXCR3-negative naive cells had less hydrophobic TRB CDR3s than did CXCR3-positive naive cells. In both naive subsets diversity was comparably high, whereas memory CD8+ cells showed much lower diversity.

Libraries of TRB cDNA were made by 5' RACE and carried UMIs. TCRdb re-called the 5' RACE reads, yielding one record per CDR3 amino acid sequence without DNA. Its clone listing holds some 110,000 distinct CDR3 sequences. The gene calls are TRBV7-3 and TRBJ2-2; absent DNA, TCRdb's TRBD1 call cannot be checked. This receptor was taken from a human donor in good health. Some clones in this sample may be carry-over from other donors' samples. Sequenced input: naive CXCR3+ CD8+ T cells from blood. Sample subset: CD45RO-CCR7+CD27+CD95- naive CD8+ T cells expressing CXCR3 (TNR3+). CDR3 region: CASSLRGESAGELFF. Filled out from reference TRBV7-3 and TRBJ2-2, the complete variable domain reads GAGVSQTPSNKVTEKGKYVELRCDPISGHTALYWYRQSLGQGPEFLIYFQGTGAADDSGLPNDRFFAVRPEGSVSTLKIQRTERGDSAVYLCASSLRGESAGELFFGEGSRLTVL.